This T cell receptor beta chain was captured in a study of T cell responses to AZD1222 COVID-19 vaccine. V gave up 4 bases and J gave up 7 bases, with 20 bases separating them. The CDR3 is made up of 16 amino acids. The germline V gene encodes CDR1 LNHDA and CDR2 SQIVND (reference sequence). Concerning this clone itself: The antigen remains undetermined.

Whole-study results and caveats: CD4 TCRs associated with vaccination spanned spike, dominating at 160-218 and 743-854.

Clones were read by immunoSEQ multiplex PCR, and TCRdb kept only the in-frame ones, dropping some. Here the sample spans 200,000 to 250,000 clones, approximately 94% being singletons. The rearrangement links TRBV19 to TRBJ2-1; D is perhaps TRBD1 (6 bases). The receptor's source is an adult who received the MenACWY meningococcal vaccine as a control. The input for sequencing was peripheral blood, taken 28 days after the second dose of the MenACWY control vaccine. As DNA, the CDR3 is TGTGCCAGTAGTACCTCCTGGGGGACAACGGGGAATGAGCAGTTCTTC. This gives the protein CASSTSWGTTGNEQFF.